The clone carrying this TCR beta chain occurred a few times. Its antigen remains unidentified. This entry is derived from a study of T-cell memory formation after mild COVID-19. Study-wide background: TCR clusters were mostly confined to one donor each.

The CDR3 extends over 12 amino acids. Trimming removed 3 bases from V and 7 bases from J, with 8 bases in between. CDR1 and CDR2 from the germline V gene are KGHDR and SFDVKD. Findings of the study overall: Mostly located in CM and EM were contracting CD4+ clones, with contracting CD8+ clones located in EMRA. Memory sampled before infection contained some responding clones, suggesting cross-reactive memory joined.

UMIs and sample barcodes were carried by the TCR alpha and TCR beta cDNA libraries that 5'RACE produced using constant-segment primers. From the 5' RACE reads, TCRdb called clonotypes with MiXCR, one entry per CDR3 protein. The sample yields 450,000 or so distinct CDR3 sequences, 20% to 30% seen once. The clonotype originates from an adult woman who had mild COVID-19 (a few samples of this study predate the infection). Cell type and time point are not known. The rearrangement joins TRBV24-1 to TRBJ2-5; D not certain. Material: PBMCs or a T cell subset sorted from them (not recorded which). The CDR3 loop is CATSDPLGTQYF. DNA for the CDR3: TGTGCCACCAGTGATCCGCTGGGGACCCAGTACTTC.